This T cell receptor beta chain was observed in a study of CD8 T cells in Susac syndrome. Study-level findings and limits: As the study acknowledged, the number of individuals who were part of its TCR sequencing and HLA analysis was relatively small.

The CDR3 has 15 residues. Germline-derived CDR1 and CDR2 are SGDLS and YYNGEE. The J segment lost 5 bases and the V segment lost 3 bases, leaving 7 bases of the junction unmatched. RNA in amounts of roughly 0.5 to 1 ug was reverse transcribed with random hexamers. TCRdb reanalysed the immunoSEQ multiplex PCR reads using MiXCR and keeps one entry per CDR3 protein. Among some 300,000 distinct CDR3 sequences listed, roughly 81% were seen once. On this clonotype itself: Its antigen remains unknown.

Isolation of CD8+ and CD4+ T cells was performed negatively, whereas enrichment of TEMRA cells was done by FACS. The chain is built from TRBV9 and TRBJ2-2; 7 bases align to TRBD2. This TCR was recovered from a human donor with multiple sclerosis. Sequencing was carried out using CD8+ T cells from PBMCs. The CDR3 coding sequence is TGTGCCAGCAGCGATGGCGGGAGAGGAACCGGGGAGCTGTTTTTT. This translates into CASSDGGRGTGELFF.